Listed below are T cell receptor beta chains from one sample, sequenced in a study of PD-1 blockade in classical Hodgkin lymphoma. Profiling relied on immunoSEQ multiplex PCR, and the TCRdb table lists in-frame clones only, not all of them. The data show 80,000 to 95,000 clones, with more than 80% seen just once and approximately 15% held by the top ten. Sequencing was performed on peripheral blood mononuclear cells (PBMCs), taken before the fourth cycle of nivolumab. The receptors were gathered from a human donor with classical Hodgkin lymphoma. Each CDR3 is given with its conserved first and last residue. D genes are given only for firm matches. Not every row has a clone size; where given, it reads once, few, many or a size class.

J gene: TRBJ2-7; V gene: TRBV7-9; clone size: -; D gene: -; CDR3 DNA: TGTGCCAGCAGCTCACAGGGTGGCAACGAGCAGTACTTC; CDR3 protein: CASSSQGGNEQYF
J gene: TRBJ2-7; V gene: TRBV10-3; clone size: -; D gene: TRBD2; CDR3 DNA: TGTGCCATCAGTGCCGGGACTAGCGGGAGTTTTGCCTACGAGCAGTACTTC; CDR3 protein: CAISAGTSGSFAYEQYF
J gene: TRBJ1-1; V gene: TRBV5-1; clone size: -; D gene: -; CDR3 DNA: TGCGCCAGCAGCTCTGAGGGACCTAACACTGAAGCTTTCTTT; CDR3 protein: CASSSEGPNTEAFF
J gene: TRBJ1-1; V gene: TRBV9; clone size: -; D gene: -; CDR3 DNA: TGTGCCAGCAGCGGGAATATGCGCAGGGCGGGCACTGAAGCTTTCTTT; CDR3 protein: CASSGNMRRAGTEAFF
J gene: TRBJ2-2; V gene: TRBV30; clone size: -; D gene: -; CDR3 DNA: TGTGCCTGGAATCCACTCCACACCGGGGAGCTGTTTTTT; CDR3 protein: CAWNPLHTGELFF
J gene: TRBJ1-1; V gene: TRBV10-3; clone size: -; D gene: -; CDR3 DNA: TGTGCCATCAGTGAGTATCCCATGAACACTGAAGCTTTCTTT; CDR3 protein: CAISEYPMNTEAFF
J gene: TRBJ2-1; V gene: TRBV7-9; clone size: -; D gene: TRBD2; CDR3 DNA: TGTGCCAGCAGCTGGGGACTAGCGGTAGAGCAGTTCTTC; CDR3 protein: CASSWGLAVEQFF
J gene: TRBJ2-7; V gene: TRBV5-4; clone size: -; D gene: TRBD1; CDR3 DNA: TGTGCCAGCAGCTCAAATCCCCCGGGACAGGGATACGAGCAGTACTTC; CDR3 protein: CASSSNPPGQGYEQYF
J gene: TRBJ2-2; V gene: TRBV7-2; clone size: -; D gene: -; CDR3 DNA: TGTGCCAGCAGCTCCAGTATTGGGACCGGGGAGCTGTTTTTT; CDR3 protein: CASSSSIGTGELFF
J gene: TRBJ1-5; V gene: TRBV28; clone size: -; D gene: TRBD1; CDR3 DNA: TGTGCCAGCAATTCTCCCGGGACAGGGGATCAGCCCCAGCATTTT; CDR3 protein: CASNSPGTGDQPQHF
J gene: TRBJ2-3; V gene: TRBV29-1; clone size: few; D gene: -; CDR3 DNA: TGCAGCGGGGAAGGACCGGGAGATACGCAGTATTTT; CDR3 protein: CSGEGPGDTQYF
J gene: TRBJ1-1; V gene: TRBV6-1; clone size: -; D gene: -; CDR3 DNA: TGTGCCAGCACCCCCGGGAACACTGAAGCTTTCTTT; CDR3 protein: CASTPGNTEAFF
J gene: TRBJ2-7; V gene: TRBV6-1; clone size: -; D gene: -; CDR3 DNA: TGTGCCAGCGGGGTTGGGGGGTCGGAGGTAGAGCAGTACTTC; CDR3 protein: CASGVGGSEVEQYF
J gene: TRBJ1-2; V gene: TRBV7-9; clone size: few; D gene: TRBD1; CDR3 DNA: TGTGCCAGCAGCCACCAAAGACAGGGTTCTTCTGCCTATGGCTACACCTTC; CDR3 protein: CASSHQRQGSSAYGYTF
J gene: TRBJ2-5; V gene: TRBV7-8; clone size: -; D gene: TRBD1; CDR3 DNA: TGTGCCAGCAGTTTAACAGGGGTTATGGAGACCCAGTACTTC; CDR3 protein: CASSLTGVMETQYF
J gene: TRBJ2-3; V gene: TRBV18; clone size: -; D gene: -; CDR3 DNA: TGTGCCAGCTCACCCTCAGGGGCGGGAGTGAACACAGATACGCAGTATTTT; CDR3 protein: CASSPSGAGVNTDTQYF
J gene: TRBJ2-7; V gene: TRBV4-3; clone size: -; D gene: -; CDR3 DNA: TGCGCCAGCAGCCAAGATGCGGATAGGATGCAGTACTTC; CDR3 protein: CASSQDADRMQYF
J gene: TRBJ2-1; V gene: TRBV5-1; clone size: -; D gene: TRBD2; CDR3 DNA: TGCGCCAGCAGCTTGAGGACGACTAGCGGATCCAATGAGCAGTTCTTC; CDR3 protein: CASSLRTTSGSNEQFF
J gene: TRBJ1-4; V gene: TRBV28; clone size: -; D gene: -; CDR3 DNA: TGTGCCACTCGATCGGGGGGGGCGGGAAAACTGTTTTTT; CDR3 protein: CATRSGGAGKLFF
J gene: TRBJ2-7; V gene: TRBV7-2; clone size: -; D gene: TRBD2; CDR3 DNA: TGTGCCAGCAGCTTTTCTAGCGGGGGCACCTACGAGCAGTACTTC; CDR3 protein: CASSFSSGGTYEQYF
J gene: TRBJ1-3; V gene: TRBV4-2; clone size: -; D gene: TRBD1; CDR3 DNA: TGTGCCAGCAGCCAACCGGGACAGGGGCTGGGTGGAAACACCATATATTTT; CDR3 protein: CASSQPGQGLGGNTIYF
J gene: TRBJ1-5; V gene: TRBV29-1; clone size: -; D gene: -; CDR3 DNA: TGCAGCGTTGAAGGGACTACTGGTCAGCCCCAGCATTTT; CDR3 protein: CSVEGTTGQPQHF
J gene: TRBJ2-1; V gene: TRBV15; clone size: -; D gene: TRBD2; CDR3 DNA: TGTGCCACCAGCAGATATAGCGGGAGGGCCAGTTCCTACAATGAGCAGTTCTTC; CDR3 protein: CATSRYSGRASSYNEQFF
J gene: TRBJ2-7; V gene: TRBV18; clone size: few; D gene: -; CDR3 DNA: TGTGCCAGCTCACCAGCCGGAGGCTACGAGCAGTACTTC; CDR3 protein: CASSPAGGYEQYF
J gene: TRBJ2-2; V gene: TRBV7-2; clone size: few; D gene: TRBD2; CDR3 DNA: TGTGCCAGCAGCTTAGGGACGGGGGGGTCTCTAGACCGGGAGCTGTTTTTT; CDR3 protein: CASSLGTGGSLDRELFF
J gene: TRBJ2-2; V gene: TRBV28; clone size: -; D gene: TRBD1; CDR3 DNA: TGTGCCAGCAGTAGTCGACAGGGGGCGCAGAACGGGGAGCTGTTTTTT; CDR3 protein: CASSSRQGAQNGELFF
J gene: TRBJ1-2; V gene: TRBV28; clone size: -; D gene: -; CDR3 DNA: TGTGCCATCGAGACAGCTAACTATGGCTACACCTTC; CDR3 protein: CAIETANYGYTF
J gene: TRBJ1-3; V gene: TRBV19; clone size: -; D gene: -; CDR3 DNA: TGTGCCAGTAGTACCTCCACAGGGTCTGGAAACACCATATATTTT; CDR3 protein: CASSTSTGSGNTIYF
J gene: TRBJ1-3; V gene: TRBV30; clone size: -; D gene: -; CDR3 DNA: TGTGCCTGGACCCGGCTCTCTGGAAACACCATATATTTT; CDR3 protein: CAWTRLSGNTIYF
J gene: TRBJ2-1; V gene: TRBV6-6; clone size: -; D gene: -; CDR3 DNA: TGTGCCAGCAGTTATAGGGGGGGGGCCCACAATGAGCAGTTCTTC; CDR3 protein: CASSYRGGAHNEQFF
J gene: TRBJ2-7; V gene: TRBV10-3; clone size: -; D gene: -; CDR3 DNA: TGTGCCATCAGTGAGTCTGTCAACTCCTACGAGCAGTACTTC; CDR3 protein: CAISESVNSYEQYF
J gene: TRBJ2-3; V gene: TRBV7-2; clone size: -; D gene: -; CDR3 DNA: TGTGCCAGCAGCTTAATCACGGCAGATACGCAGTATTTT; CDR3 protein: CASSLITADTQYF
J gene: TRBJ2-7; V gene: TRBV18; clone size: -; D gene: TRBD1; CDR3 DNA: TGTGCCAGCTCCCCAAGGACAGGGGAACTCGAGCAGTACTTC; CDR3 protein: CASSPRTGELEQYF
J gene: TRBJ2-7; V gene: TRBV18; clone size: -; D gene: TRBD2; CDR3 DNA: TGTGCCAGCTCACCTACTAGCGGGAGGGCGGCCGAGCAGTACTTC; CDR3 protein: CASSPTSGRAAEQYF
J gene: TRBJ1-1; V gene: TRBV19; clone size: -; D gene: TRBD1; CDR3 DNA: TGTGCCAGTAGGTCTCAGGGGGGCACTGAAGCTTTCTTT; CDR3 protein: CASRSQGGTEAFF
J gene: TRBJ2-2; V gene: TRBV29-1; clone size: -; D gene: TRBD2; CDR3 DNA: TGCAGCGTGGGACTAGCGGGAGGTGGTACCGGGGAGCTGTTTTTT; CDR3 protein: CSVGLAGGGTGELFF
J gene: TRBJ2-3; V gene: TRBV7-9; clone size: -; D gene: -; CDR3 DNA: TGTGCCAGCAGCTTAGGGACAGACACAGATACGCAGTATTTT; CDR3 protein: CASSLGTDTDTQYF
J gene: TRBJ1-1; V gene: TRBV16; clone size: -; D gene: -; CDR3 DNA: TGTGCCAGCAGCCAATCGGTGAAGGGGAGGAACACTGAAGCTTTCTTT; CDR3 protein: CASSQSVKGRNTEAFF
J gene: TRBJ2-3; V gene: TRBV11-2; clone size: -; D gene: TRBD2; CDR3 DNA: TGTGCCAGCAGCTTAGCCCGACTAGCGGGAGGGAGAGATACGCAGTATTTT; CDR3 protein: CASSLARLAGGRDTQYF
J gene: TRBJ2-7; V gene: TRBV7-2; clone size: -; D gene: TRBD2; CDR3 DNA: TGTGCCAGCAGATTAACCACCCCGGGGGGCTACGAGCAGTACTTC; CDR3 protein: CASRLTTPGGYEQYF
J gene: TRBJ2-1; V gene: TRBV2; clone size: -; D gene: TRBD1; CDR3 DNA: TGTGCCAGCAGGTCTATGACAGGGGATGGAAATGAGCAGTTCTTC; CDR3 protein: CASRSMTGDGNEQFF